The next 6 T cell receptor beta chains were all read from a single sample in a study of OX40 agonist ivuxolimab in advanced cancers. This table comes from immunoSEQ multiplex PCR, and its TCRdb copy is limited to in-frame clones, with some not included. The repertoire holds around 58,000 clones, with roughly 89% as singletons. This material consisted of CD4+ or CD8+ T cells sorted from blood, taken in a trial of the OX40 agonist ivuxolimab. Receptor source: an adult with an advanced solid tumor such as melanoma, head and neck, liver or kidney cancer.

The genes are TRBV6-1 and TRBJ2-5, with D perhaps TRBD2 (6 bases). V was shortened by 8 bases and J by 5 bases, with 15 bases between the two germline ends. Germline V gene sequence: CDR1 MNHNS, CDR2 SASEGT. CDR3 length: 13 amino acids. The CDR3 region has the DNA TGTGCCAGCTTGAGTAGCGGTGGCGAGACCCAGTACTTC. This translates into CASLSSGGETQYF.

This sequence joins TRBV18 and TRBJ2-1, with 15 bases fitting TRBD2. This CDR3 is 16 amino acids long. The V gene end was trimmed by 4 bases and the J gene end by 8 bases; junction bases not matched to a gene: 6. CDR1 KGHSH and CDR2 LQKENI come from the germline V gene. For the CDR3, the DNA is TGTGCCAGCTCACTGCGGACTAGCGGGGGGGCAGATGAGCAGTTCTTC. This sequence encodes CASSLRTSGGADEQFF.

The table lists this clone with a few counts. The chain carries TRBV10-3 and TRBJ2-3; 8 bases align to TRBD1. The CDR3 is made up of 15 amino acids. Germline CDR1 ENHRY, CDR2 SYGVKD. J lost 10 bases, V lost 3 bases, and 12 bases had no gene match. Here the CDR3 reads CAISDLTGGWESQYF. The CDR3, as DNA: TGTGCCATCAGTGACCTAACAGGGGGGTGGGAATCGCAGTATTTT.

This clone showed up just once. The chain couples TRBV15 to TRBJ2-5, with 11 nucleotides matching TRBD1. V dropped 3 bases and J dropped 5; count of bases not matched to a gene: 8. Germline V gene sequence: CDR1 LNHNV, CDR2 YYDKDF (reference sequence). The CDR3 spans 16 residues. This CDR3 is CATSRNGQGAGETQYF. The CDR3 DNA follows: TGTGCCACCAGCAGGAACGGACAGGGGGCCGGTGAGACCCAGTACTTC.

This chain uses TRBV5-1 with TRBJ1-3; D may be TRBD1 (5 bases). V shed 2 bases and J shed 6 bases, with 21 bases lying between them. CDR1 and CDR2 from the germline V gene are SGHRS and YFSETQ. CDR3 size: 17 residues. The CDR3 DNA reads as TGCGCCAGCAGCTTTGACGCACTTCAGGGCTCCCTAAACACCATATATTTT. It codes for CASSFDALQGSLNTIYF. Full variable domain (rest looked up from reference TRBV5-1 and TRBJ1-3): KAGVTQTPRYLIKTRGQQVTLSCSPISGHRSVSWYQQTPGQGLQFLFEYFSETQRNKGNFPGRFSGRQFSNSRSEMNVSTLELGDSALYLCASSFDALQGSLNTIYFGEGSWLTVV.

The rearrangement joins TRBV7-9 to TRBJ2-1; D call uncertain. The V gene lost 1 base and the J gene lost 4 bases, with 5 bases spanning the gap. The CDR3 has 13 residues. Germline V gene sequence: CDR1 SEHNR, CDR2 FQNEAQ (reference sequence). As DNA, the CDR3 is TGTGCCAGCAGCTTAGACGGATACAATGAGCAGTTCTTC. Protein: CASSLDGYNEQFF. The full variable domain, in which reference TRBV7-9 and TRBJ2-1 provide the parts outside the CDR3, is DTGVSQNPRHKITKRGQNVTFRCDPISEHNRLYWYRQTLGQGPEFLTYFQNEAQLEKSRLLSDRFSAERPKGSFSTLEIQRTEQGDSAMYLCASSLDGYNEQFFGPGTRLTVL.